This TCR beta chain originates from a study of control samples from healthy donors and cancer patients. The CDR3 sequence is 12 residues long. Germline V gene sequence: CDR1 LNHDA, CDR2 SQIVND (reference sequence). Trimming removed 3 bases from V and 7 bases from J, with 9 bases in between. Measured with immunoSEQ multiplex PCR; TCRdb has only the in-frame clones, and not every one. Here the sample spans approximately 150,000 clones, about 90% being singletons. This chain joins TRBV19 and TRBJ2-5, with D possibly being TRBD1 or TRBD2 (6 bases each). The receptor was derived from a man aged 18-30 years in good health. The source material was blood. CDR3 DNA: TGTGCCAGTAGTATGGAGGGGGGGACCCAGTACTTC. This sequence encodes CASSMEGGTQYF.